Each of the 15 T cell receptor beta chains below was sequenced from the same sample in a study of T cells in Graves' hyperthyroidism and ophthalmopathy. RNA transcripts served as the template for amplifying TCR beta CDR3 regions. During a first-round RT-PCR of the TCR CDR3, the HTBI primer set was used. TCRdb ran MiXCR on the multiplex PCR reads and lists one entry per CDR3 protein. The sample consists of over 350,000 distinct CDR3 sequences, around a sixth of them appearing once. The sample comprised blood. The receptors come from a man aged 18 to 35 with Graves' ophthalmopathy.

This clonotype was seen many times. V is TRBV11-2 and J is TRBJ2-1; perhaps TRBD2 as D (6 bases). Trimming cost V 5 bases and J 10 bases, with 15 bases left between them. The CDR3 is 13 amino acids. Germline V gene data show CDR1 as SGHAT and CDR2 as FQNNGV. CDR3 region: CASSPRREVEQFF. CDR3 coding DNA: TGTGCCAGCAGCCCAAGAAGGGAGGTCGAGCAGTTCTTC.

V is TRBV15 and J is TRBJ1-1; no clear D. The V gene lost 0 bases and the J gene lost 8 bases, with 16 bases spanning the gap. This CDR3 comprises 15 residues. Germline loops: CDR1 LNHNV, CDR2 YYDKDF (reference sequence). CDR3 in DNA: TGTGCCACCAGCAGAGATCGGGCCAGTCCTTCGGAAGCTTTCTTT. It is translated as CATSRDRASPSEAFF.

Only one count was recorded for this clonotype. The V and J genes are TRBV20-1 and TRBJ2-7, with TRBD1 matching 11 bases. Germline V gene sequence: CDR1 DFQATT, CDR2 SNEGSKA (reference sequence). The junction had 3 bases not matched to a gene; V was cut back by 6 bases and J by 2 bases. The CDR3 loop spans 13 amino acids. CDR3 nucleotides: TGCAGTGCCGGACAGGGGGCAACCTACGAGCAGTACTTC. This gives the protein CSAGQGATYEQYF.

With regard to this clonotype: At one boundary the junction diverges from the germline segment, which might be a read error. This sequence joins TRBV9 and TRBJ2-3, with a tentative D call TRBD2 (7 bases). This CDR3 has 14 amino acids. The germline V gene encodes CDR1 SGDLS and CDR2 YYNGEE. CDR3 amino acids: CASSAAGAGDTQCF. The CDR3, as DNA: TGTGCCAGCAGCGCCGCGGGGGCGGGGGATACGCAGTGTTTT.

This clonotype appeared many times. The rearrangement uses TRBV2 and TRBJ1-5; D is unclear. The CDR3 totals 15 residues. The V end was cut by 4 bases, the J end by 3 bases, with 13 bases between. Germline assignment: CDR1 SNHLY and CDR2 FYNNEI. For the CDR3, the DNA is TGTGCCAGCAGTGCTGACGGAGCCCTCAATCAGCCCCAGCATTTT. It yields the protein CASSADGALNQPQHF.

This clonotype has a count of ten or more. DNA for the CDR3: TGTGCCAGCAGTTTCAGCAGCGACAGCAATCAGCCCCAGCATTTT. It is translated as CASSFSSDSNQPQHF. The V gene is TRBV12-3 or TRBV12-4, the J gene TRBJ1-5; D unresolved. The CDR3 totals 15 residues. V was trimmed by 3 bases and J by 1 base, leaving 10 bases between them.

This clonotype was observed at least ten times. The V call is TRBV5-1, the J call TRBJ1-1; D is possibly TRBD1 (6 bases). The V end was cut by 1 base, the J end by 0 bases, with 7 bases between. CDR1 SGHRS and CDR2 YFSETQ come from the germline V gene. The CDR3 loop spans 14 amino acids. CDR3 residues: CASSLWTVNTEAFF. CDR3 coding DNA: TGCGCCAGCAGCTTGTGGACAGTGAACACTGAAGCTTTCTTT.

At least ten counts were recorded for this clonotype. The CDR3 region is CASSFGQGRAFF. CDR3 nucleotides: TGTGCCAGCAGTTTCGGGCAGGGTCGGGCTTTCTTT. The J gene is TRBJ1-1, the V gene TRBV12-3 or TRBV12-4; TRBD1 is a possible D gene (5 bases). Trimming cost V 3 bases and J 11 bases, with 13 bases left between them. The CDR3 has 12 amino acids.

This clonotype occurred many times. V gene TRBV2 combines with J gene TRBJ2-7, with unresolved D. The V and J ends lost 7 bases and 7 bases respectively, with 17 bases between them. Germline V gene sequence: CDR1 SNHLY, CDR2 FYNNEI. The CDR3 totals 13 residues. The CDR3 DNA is TGTGCCAGCACCCCCACCGGACGGCCTGAGCAGTACTTC. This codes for CASTPTGRPEQYF.

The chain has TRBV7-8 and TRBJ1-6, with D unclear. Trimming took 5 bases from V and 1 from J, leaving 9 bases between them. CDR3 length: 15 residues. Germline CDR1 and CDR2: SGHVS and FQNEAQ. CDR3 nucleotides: TGTGCCAGCAGCCCCCAGAGTTCCTATAATTCACCCCTCCACTTT. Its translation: CASSPQSSYNSPLHF.

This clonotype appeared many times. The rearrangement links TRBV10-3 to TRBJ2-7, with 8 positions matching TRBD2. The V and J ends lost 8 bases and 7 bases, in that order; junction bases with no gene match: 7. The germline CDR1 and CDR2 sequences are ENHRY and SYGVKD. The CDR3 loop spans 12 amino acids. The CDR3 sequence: CAIGGLAGEQYF. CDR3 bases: TGTGCCATCGGTGGACTAGCCGGTGAGCAGTACTTC.

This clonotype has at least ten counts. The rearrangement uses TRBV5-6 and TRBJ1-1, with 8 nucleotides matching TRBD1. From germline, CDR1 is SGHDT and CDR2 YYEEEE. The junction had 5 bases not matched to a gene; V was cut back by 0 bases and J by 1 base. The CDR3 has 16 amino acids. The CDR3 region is CASSLDAGGANTEAFF. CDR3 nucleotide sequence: TGTGCCAGCAGCTTGGACGCAGGGGGCGCGAACACTGAAGCTTTCTTT.

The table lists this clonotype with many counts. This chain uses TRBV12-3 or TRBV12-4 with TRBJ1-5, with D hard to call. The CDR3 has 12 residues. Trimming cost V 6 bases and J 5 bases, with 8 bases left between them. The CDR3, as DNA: TGTGCCAGCAGCCGAAGGGATCAGCCCCAGCATTTT. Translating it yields CASSRRDQPQHF.

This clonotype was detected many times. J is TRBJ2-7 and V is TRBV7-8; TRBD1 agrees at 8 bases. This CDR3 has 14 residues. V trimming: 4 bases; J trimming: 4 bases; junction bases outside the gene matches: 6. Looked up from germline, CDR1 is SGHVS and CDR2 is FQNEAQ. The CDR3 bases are TGTGCCAGCAGCTCAAGACAGGGGAGATACGAGCAGTACTTC. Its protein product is CASSSRQGRYEQYF.

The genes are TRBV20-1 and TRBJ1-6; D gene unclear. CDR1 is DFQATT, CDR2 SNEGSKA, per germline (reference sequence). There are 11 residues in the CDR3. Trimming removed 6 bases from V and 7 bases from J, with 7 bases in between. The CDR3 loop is CSAPLNSPLHF. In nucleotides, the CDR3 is TGCAGTGCCCCGTTAAATTCACCCCTCCACTTT.